A selection of T cell receptor beta chains follows, all from one sample in a study of cytomegalovirus exposure and HLA in healthy donors. The repertoire was sequenced with immunoSEQ multiplex PCR; TCRdb's copy has only in-frame clones and lacks some. This table has approximately 120,000 clones, around 75% appearing once. The sample comprised PBMCs. The receptors derive from a woman aged 50 to 60 in good health and CMV-seropositive. CDR3s include the opening cysteine and the closing phenylalanine or tryptophan. Each record gives: J gene, D gene, clone size, V gene, CDR3 DNA, CDR3 protein. A D gene is named only where the DNA matches it firmly. Some rows mark clone size as missing; the rest say once, few, many or name a class of expanded clone.

>TRBJ2-6|TRBD1|NA|TRBV18
TGTGCCAGCTCCCCTAGACAGGGGGCGAGGGGGGCCAACGTCCTGACTTTC
CASSPRQGARGANVLTF
>TRBJ1-1|NA|NA|TRBV5-4
TGTGCCAGCAGCCGGAGCGCAGGGGTGAACACTGAAGCTTTCTTT
CASSRSAGVNTEAFF
>TRBJ1-2|NA|NA|TRBV7-9
TGTGCCAGCAGCTTAAATCAGGGGACCCACTATGGCTACACCTTC
CASSLNQGTHYGYTF
>TRBJ2-1|TRBD1|NA|TRBV7-9
TGTGCCAGCAGCCACGGGGGACAGGGGATTTACAATGAGCAGTTCTTC
CASSHGGQGIYNEQFF
>TRBJ2-7|TRBD1|NA|TRBV2
TGTGCCAGCAGTGAATGGGACAGGGGGAGAGACGAGCAGTACTTC
CASSEWDRGRDEQYF
>TRBJ2-1|NA|NA|TRBV5-1
TGCGCCAGCAGCAAGACTTCAAGCTCCTACAATGAGCAGTTCTTC
CASSKTSSSYNEQFF
>TRBJ1-6|NA|NA|TRBV30
TGTGCCTGGAGTAATGGGGGCGGGTATAATTCACCCCTCCACTTT
CAWSNGGGYNSPLHF
>TRBJ1-6|NA|NA|TRBV6-4
TGTGCCAGCAGCCCCCAGGGAGGATTGAATTCACCCCTCCACTTT
CASSPQGGLNSPLHF
>TRBJ2-2|TRBD2|once|TRBV10-1
TGCGCCAGCACCGGGCGGGGGGGAGGCGGGGAGCTGTTTTTT
CASTGRGGGGELFF
>TRBJ2-1|TRBD2|NA|TRBV2
TGTGCCAGCAGTGAAGCGCCGGGAGGGCTGCACAATGAGCAGTTCTTC
CASSEAPGGLHNEQFF
>TRBJ2-3|NA|NA|TRBV4-1
TGCGCCAGCAGCCAAGAGATCTCGAGGACAGATACGCAGTATTTT
CASSQEISRTDTQYF
>TRBJ1-4|NA|NA|TRBV4-1
TGCGCCAGCAGCCAAAGCGGGGCAGTTAATGAAAAACTGTTTTTT
CASSQSGAVNEKLFF
>TRBJ1-5|TRBD1|few|TRBV5-5
TGTGCCAGCAGCGGGACAGGGGGAACGGGTCAGCCCCAGCATTTT
CASSGTGGTGQPQHF
>TRBJ2-7|NA|NA|TRBV27
TGTGCCAGCAGTTTACGGACATCTTACGAGCAGTACTTC
CASSLRTSYEQYF
>TRBJ1-1|NA|NA|TRBV6-5
TGTGCCAGCAGTTACAACAGGGAGACCACTGAAGCTTTCTTT
CASSYNRETTEAFF
>TRBJ1-1|NA|NA|TRBV11-2
TGTGCCAGCGGTCTCCGGCAGGAGAACACTGAAGCTTTCTTT
CASGLRQENTEAFF
>TRBJ2-2|NA|NA|TRBV13
TGTGCCAGCAGCTCCCAGGGTTCCGGGGAGCTGTTTTTT
CASSSQGSGELFF
>TRBJ1-2|TRBD1|NA|TRBV7-6
TGTGCCAGCAGCCCGGAACAGGGGGCTTACTATGGCTACACCTTC
CASSPEQGAYYGYTF
>TRBJ1-5|NA|NA|TRBV2
TGTGCCAGCAGTGAACAGGGTAGCAATCAGCCCCAGCATTTT
CASSEQGSNQPQHF
>TRBJ1-4|NA|NA|TRBV30
TGTGCCTGGAGTGTAGGGCAGGGTTTTGAAAAACTGTTTTTT
CAWSVGQGFEKLFF
>TRBJ1-1|NA|NA|TRBV19
TGTGCCAGTAGTCAGGGCATGAACACTGAAGCTTTCTTT
CASSQGMNTEAFF
>TRBJ2-3|TRBD1|NA|TRBV5-1
TGCGCCAGCAGCTCGAGGGGGACAGGGATGGATACGCAGTATTTT
CASSSRGTGMDTQYF
>TRBJ1-1|NA|few|TRBV12-2
TGTGCAAGTCGCTCCCCGGGACGGGGGACTGAAGCTTTCTTT
CASRSPGRGTEAFF
>TRBJ1-1|NA|NA|TRBV25-1
TGTGCCAGCAGCGTTACAGTGAACACTGAAGCTTTCTTT
CASSVTVNTEAFF
>TRBJ2-2|NA|few|TRBV4-2
TGTGCCAGCAGCCAAGATTTCACACACGCGAACACCGGGGAGCTGTTTTTT
CASSQDFTHANTGELFF
>TRBJ1-1|NA|NA|TRBV21-1
TGTGCCAGCAGCTCCCGTTTGGGGGGGGACAGGAATGCCCAAACTGTCGCTGAAGCTTTCTTT
CASSSRLGGDRNAQTVAEAFF
>TRBJ1-5|NA|NA|TRBV19
TGTGCCAGTAGTATGCTAAATCAGCCCCAGCATTTT
CASSMLNQPQHF
>TRBJ2-7|NA|NA|TRBV11-2
TGTGCCAGCAGCTTAGTCCCTAGAACCTACGAGCAGTACTTC
CASSLVPRTYEQYF
>TRBJ2-7|TRBD1|NA|TRBV10-3
TGTGCCACTGGGACAGGGGCGAGGGAGCAGTACTTC
CATGTGAREQYF
>TRBJ2-7|TRBD2|NA|TRBV7-2
TGTGCCAGCAGCCCAACCCGGGAGGTCTCCTACGAGCAGTACTTC
CASSPTREVSYEQYF
>TRBJ1-1|TRBD1|once|TRBV18
TGTGCCAGCTCACTCGGACAGGGAGACACTGAAGCTTTCTTT
CASSLGQGDTEAFF
>TRBJ1-2|NA|NA|TRBV11-2
TGTGCCAGCAGCTTAGATCACAGGGCCACCTTC
CASSLDHRATF
>TRBJ2-7|NA|once|TRBV4-1
TGCGCCAGCAGCCAACCGCTGGGCCAGGGCGGCGAGCAGTACTTC
CASSQPLGQGGEQYF
>TRBJ2-3|NA|NA|TRBV7-9
TGTGCCAGCAGCTTACTCACAGATACGCAGTATTTT
CASSLLTDTQYF
>TRBJ1-5|TRBD1|NA|TRBV30
TGTGCCTGGAGCGGAAAGACAGGGAGGCGGCAGCCCCAGCATTTT
CAWSGKTGRRQPQHF
>TRBJ2-7|TRBD1|NA|TRBV13
TGTGCCAGCAGCTTAAACCGGGACAGGCCATCCTACGAGCAGTACTTC
CASSLNRDRPSYEQYF
>TRBJ1-4|NA|NA|TRBV5-6
TGTGCCAGCAGCTTTTCACAGCGGTACGAAAAACTGTTTTTT
CASSFSQRYEKLFF
>TRBJ1-3|NA|NA|TRBV9
TGTGCCAGCAGCGTAACAGTGGGGCGCCACTCTGGAAACACCATATATTTT
CASSVTVGRHSGNTIYF
>TRBJ1-1|NA|NA|TRBV5-6
TGTGCCAGCAGCCATACAGAAATGAACACTGAAGCTTTCTTT
CASSHTEMNTEAFF
>TRBJ2-1|NA|few|TRBV4-3
TGCGCCAGCAGCCAAGAGCCAGGGAATGAGCAGTTCTTC
CASSQEPGNEQFF
>TRBJ1-2|TRBD1|few|TRBV5-1
TGCGCCAGCAGCTTGGACAGGGGGAACTATGGCTACACCTTC
CASSLDRGNYGYTF
>TRBJ2-7|TRBD2|few|TRBV5-1
TGCGCCAGCAGCCCGACCGGGACTAGCTACGAGCAGTACTTC
CASSPTGTSYEQYF
>TRBJ1-4|NA|NA|TRBV7-9
TGTGCCAGCAGCACACCAGGGTTTAGAAATGAAAAACTGTTTTTT
CASSTPGFRNEKLFF
>TRBJ2-7|NA|NA|TRBV30
TGTGCCTGGAGTTACGGAGGCCAGAACGAGCAGTACTTC
CAWSYGGQNEQYF
>TRBJ1-4|NA|NA|TRBV18
TGTGCCAGCTCACCTCGGGGGGCGATGGGTGAAAAACTGTTTTTT
CASSPRGAMGEKLFF
>TRBJ2-3|NA|NA|TRBV19
TGTGCCAGTAGTATACAGACTGGTTTCACAGATACGCAGTATTTT
CASSIQTGFTDTQYF
>TRBJ2-7|NA|NA|TRBV6-6
TGTGCCAGCAGTTTCCGGACTTCCTCCCCCCTCTACGAGCAGTACTTC
CASSFRTSSPLYEQYF
>TRBJ2-7|TRBD1|NA|TRBV10-3
TGTGCCATTATGGGACAGGGGGCCTACGAGCAGTACTTC
CAIMGQGAYEQYF
>TRBJ2-1|NA|medium-sized|TRBV4-3
TGCGCCAGCAGCCATATAAAGGGGCAGGGTGGCAATGAGCAGTTCTTC
CASSHIKGQGGNEQFF
>TRBJ2-2|TRBD2|few|TRBV6-5
TGTGCCACCGTGGGGTATCTAGCGGGGTCCGGGGAGCTGTTTTTT
CATVGYLAGSGELFF
>TRBJ2-7|NA|NA|TRBV6-6
TGTGCCAGCAGTTACTCACCACAGGTTCCCTACGAGCAGTACTTC
CASSYSPQVPYEQYF
>TRBJ2-5|TRBD2|few|TRBV5-1
TGCGCCAGCAGGGGACTAGCGGAAGAGACCCAGTACTTC
CASRGLAEETQYF
>TRBJ1-2|TRBD1|NA|TRBV5-4
TGTGCCAGCAGCTTGGACAGGGGAACGAGAGGGGGCAACTATGGCTACACCTTC
CASSLDRGTRGGNYGYTF